The present TCR beta chain was sequenced within a study of T cells after yellow fever vaccination (dated by TCRdb to the late 2010s). Notes on the research overall: The SMART-Seq v4 Ultra Low Input RNA kit was used to prepare libraries from fractions with low cell numbers. Blood was collected at multiple timepoints before and after primary and secondary immunization, and bulk PBMC replicates and cell subsets were isolated. The cohort comprised two healthy male donors, one aged 18 to 30 and one aged 30 to 39 years. Bulk TCR alpha and beta repertoires were sequenced longitudinally to track T-cell clones before and after primary and booster YFV17D yellow fever vaccination.

In this sample, this clonotype turned up a few times. The antigen it binds to is not known. No much larger clone exists at a distance of one base, and base qualities are not known. This specimen's treatment or condition label, interpreted: live attenuated yellow fever vaccine strain. PBMCs were isolated from peripheral blood using a standard Ficoll-Paque protocol. Dynabeads CD4 and CD8 positive selection kits were used to isolate CD4 and CD8 T-cell fractions. RNA was extracted with TriZol from bulk PBMCs, CD4 and CD8 fractions, and dextramer-positive and dextramer-negative fractions. Results and caveats for the whole study, not just this receptor: The secondary T-cell response was found to be weaker but faster than the primary response, with a peak reached on day 5 rather than on day 15. Computational filtering was needed because FACS-sorted repertoires could contain abundant contaminating clonotypes from the bulk population. After the booster, most clones that had expanded after primary vaccination were detected again (about 95% of CD4 and 88% of CD8), suggesting broad maintenance of memory. A small share of clonotypes occurred in both CD4 and CD8 compartments, likely arising from convergent recombination. Only two donors were included in the study, so the extent to which the findings can be generalized is limited.

The CDR1 and CDR2 encoded by the germline V gene are SGHTA and FQGNSA. Between the V and J ends, shortened by 1 base and 4 bases respectively, the junction contains 14 bases. The CDR3, from cysteine to phenylalanine, totals 16 residues. Of all the DNA, just the CDR3 is kept, 48 bases in frame from base 1. Sequenced on an Illumina NovaSeq 6000. TCR cDNA was synthesized by 5'RACE template switching, through which a universal primer site and unique molecular identifiers were introduced. cDNA synthesis was primed from both the TCR alpha and TCR beta constant segments. Library amplification involved two PCR steps, and the second step added sample barcodes and sequencing adapters. Sequencing of libraries was performed on Illumina HiSeq 2500 (2x100 bp) or NovaSeq (2x150 bp). As for how the authors treated the data: Demultiplexing of reads and collapsing into UMI consensus sequences were performed with MIGEC, and V(D)J alignment was carried out with MiXCR. Vaccine-responding clonotypes were identified with edgeR using replicate PBMC samples, with FDR below 0.01 and a log2 fold change above 5 up to day 15 being required. Bulk clonotypes were assigned CD4 or CD8 identity according to which sequenced CD4 or CD8 repertoire held them at higher abundance. TCRdb reanalyzed the raw reads on its own, using fastp at Q25 for trimming and MiXCR for clone calling, and kept in-frame beta chains. Rows matching on CDR3 protein sequence are summarized as one entry with the most common DNA and genes. The V and J calls reflect TCRdb's pipeline rather than the authors' work. This sample holds some 300,000 distinct CDR3 sequences; around 10% were observed only once. 3.3% of the sample is in the top ten clones.

The material was CD4+ T cells sorted from PBMCs, obtained 45 days after the yellow fever booster vaccination. This receptor chain uses TRBV7-2 and TRBJ1-5; TRBD1 is a weak D gene call, 5 bases matching. This receptor was identified in a man in his late teens or twenties who received the YFV17D yellow fever vaccine. The CDR3 reads CASSLGGRAGNQPQHF. In nucleotides, the sequence is TGTGCCAGCAGCTTAGGTGGTAGGGCAGGGAATCAGCCCCAGCATTTT.